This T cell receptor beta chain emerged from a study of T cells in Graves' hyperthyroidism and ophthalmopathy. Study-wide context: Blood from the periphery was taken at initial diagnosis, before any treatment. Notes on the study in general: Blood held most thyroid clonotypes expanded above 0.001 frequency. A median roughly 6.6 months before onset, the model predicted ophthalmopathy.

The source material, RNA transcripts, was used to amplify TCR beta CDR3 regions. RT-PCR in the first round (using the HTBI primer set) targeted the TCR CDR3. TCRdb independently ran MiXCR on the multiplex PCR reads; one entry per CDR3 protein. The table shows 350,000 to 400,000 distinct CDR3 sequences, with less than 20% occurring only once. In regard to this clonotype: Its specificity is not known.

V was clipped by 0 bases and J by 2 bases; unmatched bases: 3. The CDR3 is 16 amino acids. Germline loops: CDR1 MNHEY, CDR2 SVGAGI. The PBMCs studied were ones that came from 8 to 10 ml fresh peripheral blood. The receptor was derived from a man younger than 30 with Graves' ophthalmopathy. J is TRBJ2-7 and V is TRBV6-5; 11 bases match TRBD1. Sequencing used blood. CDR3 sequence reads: CASSYSGTGGTYEQYF. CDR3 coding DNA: TGTGCCAGCAGTTACTCGGGGACAGGGGGGACCTACGAGCAGTACTTC.